This T cell receptor (beta chain) is drawn from a study of OX40 agonist ivuxolimab in advanced cancers. Study in general: With ivuxolimab, an agonistic anti-OX40 (CD134) antibody, patients were treated.

Points from the study as a whole: Expanded clones were, on average, more numerous in CD8+ T cells than in CD4+. Determination of antigen specificity was not performed for the expanded peripheral T cells.

Worth noting for this clone: Its antigen is as yet unknown.

The data were produced by immunoSEQ multiplex PCR, yet TCRdb's version contains in-frame clones alone and is incomplete. The repertoire holds 65,000 or so clones, with more than 85% as singletons. The germline CDR1 and CDR2 sequences are SGHAT and FQNNGV. CDR3 length: 13 amino acids. V was pared by 5 bases and J by 4 bases, with 4 bases of the junction left unmatched. The chain has TRBV11-2 and TRBJ1-1; 7 nucleotides match TRBD1. This specimen consisted of CD4+ or CD8+ T cells sorted from blood, obtained in a trial of the OX40 agonist ivuxolimab. This receptor was obtained from an adult with an advanced solid tumor such as melanoma, head and neck, liver or kidney cancer. CDR3 DNA: TGTGCCAGCAGCCCCAGGGGGGCCACTGAAGCTTTCTTT. This sequence encodes CASSPRGATEAFF.